Included here is one T cell receptor beta chain sequence, with context. This sample stems from a study of blood T cell repertoires in COVID-19. The protocol was immunoSEQ multiplex PCR, while the TCRdb copy is restricted to in-frame clones and leaves out a portion. There are over 250,000 clones in the sample; around 87% occur only once, and 5.3% lies in the top ten. V dropped 2 bases and J dropped 5 bases, with 9 bases sitting between them. The CDR3 is made up of 13 amino acids. Germline CDR1 is LNHDA and CDR2 is SQIVND (reference sequence). The chain couples TRBV19 to TRBJ1-2; D gene unclear. Sequenced input: PBMCs or T cells enriched from blood (not recorded which). This TCR was recovered from a woman in her 30s who had recovered from COVID-19. CDR3 DNA sequence: TGTGCCAGTAGTATAAGAGGGCGGTATGGCTACACCTTC. As protein: CASSIRGRYGYTF.